These 26 T cell receptor beta chains originate from one sample sequenced in a study of T cells in Graves' hyperthyroidism and ophthalmopathy. TCR beta CDR3 region amplification was performed from RNA transcripts. First-round RT-PCR with HTBI primers amplified the TCR CDR3 region. TCRdb passed the multiplex PCR reads through MiXCR, listing each CDR3 protein once. The data contain more than 600,000 distinct CDR3 sequences, roughly 15% of them singletons. Source material: blood. The receptors derive from a man aged 18 to 35 with Graves' hyperthyroidism.

Only a few counts were recorded for this clonotype. The chain combines TRBV11-2 with TRBJ2-1; D ambiguous. Per germline, CDR1 SGHAT and CDR2 FQNNGV. Trimming took off 3 bases at V and 8 bases at J, with 11 bases between the two ends. CDR3 length equals 13 residues. The CDR3 region is CASSFGQLDEQFF. CDR3 coding DNA: TGTGCCAGCAGCTTCGGCCAGTTGGATGAGCAGTTCTTC.

This clonotype was found many times. The chain uses TRBV6-5 and TRBJ2-1; D is perhaps TRBD2 (5 bases). The CDR3 is made up of 15 amino acids. V was shortened by 2 bases and J by 3 bases, with 11 bases between the two germline ends. Germline V gives CDR1 MNHEY, CDR2 SVGAGI. The CDR3 DNA follows: TGTGCCAGCAGTTACACCGCAGGACTCTACAATGAGCAGTTCTTC. Translated: CASSYTAGLYNEQFF.

The chain employs TRBV19 and TRBJ2-1; D possibly corresponds to TRBD2 (6 bases). With 5 bases removed from V and 10 bases from J, the gap between germline ends came to 15 bases. CDR3 length equals 13 residues. Germline assignment: CDR1 LNHDA and CDR2 SQIVND (reference sequence). CDR3 sequence reads: CASSPKGGGEQFF. CDR3 DNA sequence: TGTGCCAGTAGTCCTAAGGGAGGCGGAGAGCAGTTCTTC.

The chain has TRBV10-3 and TRBJ1-1; D remains ambiguous. Germline V gene data show CDR1 as ENHRY and CDR2 as SYGVKD. CDR3 length: 15 residues. Deletions cut 10 bases from V and 0 bases from J, with 18 bases between. The CDR3 reads CATGPLQSMNTEAFF. DNA of the CDR3: TGTGCCACGGGCCCACTTCAATCTATGAACACTGAAGCTTTCTTT.

The rearrangement links TRBV9 to TRBJ2-5; TRBD1 matches 7 bases. The CDR3 contains 15 residues. V shed 4 bases and J 2 bases; nucleotides not matched to a gene: 8. Germline CDR1 SGDLS, CDR2 YYNGEE. CDR3 DNA sequence: TGTGCCAGCAGCACCGACAGGGAGCTTCAAGAGACCCAGTACTTC. Encoded protein: CASSTDRELQETQYF.

Written as DNA, the CDR3 is TGTGCCAGCAGAACTCTCGACAGGGGAGATGGCTACACCTTC. It encodes CASRTLDRGDGYTF. V usage is TRBV27 and J usage is TRBJ1-2; 8 nucleotides align to TRBD1. In germline, CDR1 is MNHEY, CDR2 SMNVEV (reference sequence). J gave up 6 bases and V 6 bases, and 9 bases lay outside the gene matches. The CDR3 loop spans 14 amino acids.

The chain carries TRBV6-1 and TRBJ1-1; D gene uncertain. Trimming shortened V by 8 bases and J by 7 bases, and 11 bases separated the two germline ends. CDR1 and CDR2 from the germline V gene are MNHNS and SASEGT. The CDR3 contains 11 residues. DNA of the CDR3: TGTGCCAGCCCCGGAGGCTATGAAGCTTTCTTT. It yields the protein CASPGGYEAFF.

In its sample, this clonotype was seen many times. The V gene is TRBV7-8, the J gene TRBJ1-2, with a tentative D call TRBD1 (6 bases). V was pared by 3 bases and J by 9 bases, with 17 bases between. CDR1 is SGHVS and CDR2 is FQNEAQ in the germline V gene. There are 14 residues in the CDR3. The CDR3 nucleotides are TGTGCCAGCAGCTTGGGTCGGGGGCGCATGAGCTACACCTTC. Protein: CASSLGRGRMSYTF.

Regarding this clonotype: This may be a read error: a much more frequent sequence differs by one nucleotide. This chain connects TRBV2 to TRBJ2-5, with TRBD2 matching 8 bases. In germline, CDR1 is SNHLY, CDR2 FYNNEI. V was pared by 6 bases and J by 5 bases, with 5 bases of the junction left unmatched. The CDR3 runs 13 residues. The CDR3 DNA is TGTGCCAGCAGGACGGGGGGGGCGGAGACCCAGTACTTC. The encoded protein is CASRTGGAETQYF.

This clonotype was counted at least ten times. This chain joins TRBV29-1 and TRBJ2-7, with D tentatively TRBD2 (6 bases). CDR1 is SQVTM, CDR2 ANQGSEA, per germline. CDR3 size: 14 residues. Trimming pared 6 bases from V and 2 bases from J, leaving 17 bases between. CDR3 sequence: CSVGPKDYPYEQYF. The CDR3 DNA reads TGCAGCGTCGGGCCTAAGGACTATCCCTACGAGCAGTACTTC.

On this clonotype itself: A read error may explain this, as a much larger clone is one base away. The genes are TRBV28 and TRBJ1-1; D not resolved. Per germline, CDR1 MDHEN and CDR2 SYDVKM. The CDR3 is made up of 15 amino acids. The CDR3: CAGSFPHAGTTEAFF. CDR3 nucleotides: TGTGCCGGCAGTTTTCCCCACGCCGGAACCACTGAAGCTTTCTTT.

V is TRBV30 and J is TRBJ2-2; D is possibly TRBD1 (6 bases). This CDR3 is built from 14 residues. Germline V gene data show CDR1 as GTSNPN and CDR2 as SVGIG (reference sequence). V was trimmed by 4 bases and J by 0 bases, leaving 9 bases between them. The CDR3 DNA is TGTGCCTGGACTGAGGGGGCGAACACCGGGGAGCTGTTTTTT. Translating gives CAWTEGANTGELFF.

The V call is TRBV13, the J call TRBJ2-1; D gene unclear. The germline V gene encodes CDR1 PRHDT and CDR2 FYEKMQ (reference sequence). Trimming pared 0 bases from V and 9 bases from J, leaving 9 bases between. CDR3 size: 13 residues. The CDR3 loop reads CASSLGIVSEQFF. The CDR3 region has the DNA TGTGCCAGCAGCTTAGGGATAGTAAGTGAGCAGTTCTTC.

This clonotype turned up a few times. This chain uses TRBV6-1 with TRBJ2-2; either TRBD1 or TRBD2 may fit D (5 bases each). The CDR3 has 13 residues. Between the trimmed V and J ends, which lost 7 bases and 5 bases, there was a span of 11 bases. From germline, CDR1 is MNHNS and CDR2 SASEGT. The CDR3 DNA is TGTGCCAGCACCCGAGGGGTAACCGGGGAGCTGTTTTTT. This encodes CASTRGVTGELFF.

This clonotype came up many times. V is TRBV28 and J is TRBJ2-5; 9 positions agree with TRBD2. V gave up 4 bases and J gave up 2 bases; unmatched junction bases: 5. CDR3 length: 15 residues. CDR1 is MDHEN, CDR2 SYDVKM, per germline. CDR3 in DNA: TGTGCCAGCAGTTCTGGCGGGAGGGCGCAAGAGACCCAGTACTTC. Its translation is CASSSGGRAQETQYF.

This clonotype was seen ten or more times. The rearrangement uses TRBV6-1 and TRBJ2-7, with 7 bases fitting TRBD1. The junction had 4 bases not matched to a gene; V was cut back by 8 bases and J by 3 bases. The V gene's germline CDR1 is MNHNS and CDR2 SASEGT. The CDR3 length is 12 residues. This chain's CDR3 is CASGDSGYEQYF. Here the CDR3 DNA reads TGTGCCAGCGGGGACAGCGGCTACGAGCAGTACTTC.

There are a few counts of this clonotype. CDR3 residues: CASSVSGRVAGEQFF. The CDR3 DNA is TGTGCCAGCAGCGTGAGCGGGAGGGTTGCGGGGGAGCAGTTCTTC. V gene TRBV9 combines with J gene TRBJ2-1, with 10 bases fitting TRBD2. This CDR3 contains 15 residues. Per germline, CDR1 SGDLS and CDR2 YYNGEE. The V segment lost 2 bases and the J segment 10 bases; nucleotides outside the gene matches: 9.

This clonotype was seen repeatedly, ten times or more. The chain employs TRBV28 and TRBJ2-7; TRBD2 agrees at 7 bases. V was clipped by 8 bases and J by 1 base; unmatched bases: 8. CDR1 MDHEN and CDR2 SYDVKM come from the germline V gene. This CDR3 comprises 14 residues. The CDR3 is CASHGLGTSYEQYF. CDR3 DNA: TGTGCCAGCCATGGACTAGGAACTTCCTACGAGCAGTACTTC.

This clonotype was picked up many times. The V call is TRBV5-1, the J call TRBJ2-1; no reliable D call. The germline V gene has CDR1 SGHRS and CDR2 YFSETQ. The CDR3 spans 14 residues. Trimming shortened V by 1 base and J by 5 bases, and 10 bases separated the two germline ends. CDR3 in amino acids: CASSLPPANNEQFF. CDR3 coding DNA: TGCGCCAGCAGCTTGCCCCCGGCAAACAATGAGCAGTTCTTC.

This clonotype was seen ten or more times. The V gene is TRBV28, the J gene TRBJ1-4; D is undetermined. V dropped 8 bases and J dropped 3 bases, with 4 bases sitting between them. The CDR3 consists of 11 residues. CDR1 and CDR2 (germline): MDHEN, SYDVKM. CDR3 sequence (DNA): TGTGCCAGCGGCCCTAATGAAAAACTGTTTTTT. As protein: CASGPNEKLFF.

This clonotype was counted between two and nine times. V usage is TRBV3-1 and J usage is TRBJ1-4; D is unclear. Germline V lookup: CDR1 LGHDT, CDR2 YNNKEL (reference sequence). Trimming shortened V by 4 bases and J by 8 bases, and 5 bases separated the two germline ends. The CDR3 sequence is 11 residues long. Here the CDR3 reads CASSREEKLFF. CDR3 bases: TGTGCCAGCAGCCGCGAGGAAAAACTGTTTTTT.

This clonotype was detected many times. The chain is built from TRBV20-1 and TRBJ1-5; no firm D call. Germline loops: CDR1 DFQATT, CDR2 SNEGSKA (reference sequence). The CDR3 runs 15 residues. The V end lost 0 bases, the J end lost 2 bases, and 11 bases lay between the germline ends. CDR3 sequence reads: CSARDPWQGNQPQHF. CDR3 in DNA: TGCAGTGCTAGAGATCCCTGGCAGGGCAATCAGCCCCAGCATTTT.

This chain uses TRBV7-9 with TRBJ2-7; D unclear. CDR1 and CDR2 (germline): SEHNR, FQNEAQ (reference sequence). Trimming took off 5 bases at V and 0 bases at J, with 17 bases between the two ends. The CDR3 loop spans 16 amino acids. This CDR3 reads CASSPGAGSSSYEQYF. As DNA, the CDR3 is TGTGCCAGCAGCCCCGGCGCCGGCTCAAGCTCCTACGAGCAGTACTTC. Variable domain in full (rest from reference TRBV7-9 and TRBJ2-7): DTGVSQNPRHKITKRGQNVTFRCDPISEHNRLYWYRQTLGQGPEFLTYFQNEAQLEKSRLLSDRFSAERPKGSFSTLEIQRTEQGDSAMYLCASSPGAGSSSYEQYFGPGTRLTVT.

In its sample, this clonotype was seen a few times. This chain links TRBV5-8 with TRBJ2-1; D remains ambiguous. V lost 1 base and J lost 9, with 5 bases in between. The CDR3 contains 11 residues. The germline gives CDR1 SGHTS, CDR2 YDEGEE. DNA for the CDR3: TGTGCCAGCAGCTTGATTGGTGAGCAGTTCTTC. Protein sequence: CASSLIGEQFF.

This clonotype has only a few counts. The rearrangement joins TRBV6-5 to TRBJ1-2; unclear D gene. This CDR3 has 17 residues. Germline V CDR1 and CDR2: MNHEY, SVGAGI. V was pared by 3 bases and J by 4 bases, with 21 bases between. In DNA, the CDR3 is TGTGCCAGCAGTTATCGGGAGGCAGGAGACCCTTTCTATGGCTACACCTTC. Protein: CASSYREAGDPFYGYTF.

The chain uses TRBV20-1 and TRBJ2-1; D is unclear. V lost 6 bases and J lost 12, with 21 bases in between. Germline CDR1 DFQATT, CDR2 SNEGSKA (reference sequence). The CDR3 has 13 residues. CDR3 sequence (DNA): TGCAGTGCCTACCCGGTGGGCCACCAGACGCAGTTCTTC. Protein: CSAYPVGHQTQFF.